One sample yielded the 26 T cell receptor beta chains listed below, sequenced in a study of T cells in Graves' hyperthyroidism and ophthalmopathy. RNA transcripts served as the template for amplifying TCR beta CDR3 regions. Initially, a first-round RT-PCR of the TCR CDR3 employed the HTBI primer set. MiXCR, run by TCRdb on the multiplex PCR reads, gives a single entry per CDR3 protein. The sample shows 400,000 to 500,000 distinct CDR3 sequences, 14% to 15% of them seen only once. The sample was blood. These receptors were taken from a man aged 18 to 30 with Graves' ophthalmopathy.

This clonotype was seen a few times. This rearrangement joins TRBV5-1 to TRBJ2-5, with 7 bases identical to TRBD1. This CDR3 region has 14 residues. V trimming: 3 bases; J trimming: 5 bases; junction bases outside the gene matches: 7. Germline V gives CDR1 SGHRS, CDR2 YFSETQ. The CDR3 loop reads CASSSDRAMETQYF. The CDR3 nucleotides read TGCGCCAGCAGCTCCGACAGGGCAATGGAGACCCAGTACTTC.

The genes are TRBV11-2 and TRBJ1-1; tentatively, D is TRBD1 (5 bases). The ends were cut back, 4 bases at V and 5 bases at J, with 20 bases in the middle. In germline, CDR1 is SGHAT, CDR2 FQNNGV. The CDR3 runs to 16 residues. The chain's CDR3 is CASSSALRGGETEAFF. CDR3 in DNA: TGTGCCAGCAGCTCGGCCCTAAGGGGTGGGGAAACTGAAGCTTTCTTT.

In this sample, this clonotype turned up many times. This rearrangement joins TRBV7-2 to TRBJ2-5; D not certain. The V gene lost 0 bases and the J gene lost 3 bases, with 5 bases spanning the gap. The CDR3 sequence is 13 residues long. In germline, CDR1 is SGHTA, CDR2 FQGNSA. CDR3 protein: CASSLAKKETQYF. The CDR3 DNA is TGTGCCAGCAGCTTAGCCAAGAAAGAGACCCAGTACTTC.

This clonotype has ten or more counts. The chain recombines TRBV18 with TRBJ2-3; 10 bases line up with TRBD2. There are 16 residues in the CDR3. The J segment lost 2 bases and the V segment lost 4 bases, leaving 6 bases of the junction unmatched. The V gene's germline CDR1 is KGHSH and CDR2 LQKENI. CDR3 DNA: TGTGCCAGCTCACGGGCTAGCGGGGGACCCACAGATACGCAGTATTTT. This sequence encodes CASSRASGGPTDTQYF.

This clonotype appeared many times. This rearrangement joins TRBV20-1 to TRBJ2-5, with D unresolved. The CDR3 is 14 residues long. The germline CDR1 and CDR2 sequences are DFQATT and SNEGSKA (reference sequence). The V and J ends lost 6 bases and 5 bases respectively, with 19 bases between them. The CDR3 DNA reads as TGCAGTGCCCCCCGGCTGGGGTCTCGGGAGACCCAGTACTTC. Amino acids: CSAPRLGSRETQYF.

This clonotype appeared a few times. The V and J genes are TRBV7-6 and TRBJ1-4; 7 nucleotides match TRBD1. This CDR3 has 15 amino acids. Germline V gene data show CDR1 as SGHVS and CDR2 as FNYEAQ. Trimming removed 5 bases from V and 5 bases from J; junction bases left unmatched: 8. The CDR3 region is CASSPRQGLNEKLFF. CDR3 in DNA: TGTGCCAGCAGCCCACGACAGGGTCTCAATGAAAAACTGTTTTTT. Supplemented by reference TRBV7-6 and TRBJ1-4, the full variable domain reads GAGVSQSPRYKVTKRGQDVALRCDPISGHVSLYWYRQALGQGPEFLTYFNYEAQQDKSGLPNDRFSAERPEGSISTLTIQRTEQRDSAMYRCASSPRQGLNEKLFFGSGTQLSVL.

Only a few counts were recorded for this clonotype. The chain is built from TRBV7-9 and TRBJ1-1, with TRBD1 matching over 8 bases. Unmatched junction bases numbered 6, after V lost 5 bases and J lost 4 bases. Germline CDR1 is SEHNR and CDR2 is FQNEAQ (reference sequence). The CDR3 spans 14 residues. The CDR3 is CASSPGGLGTEAFF. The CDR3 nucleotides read TGTGCCAGCAGCCCAGGGGGCCTTGGCACTGAAGCTTTCTTT.

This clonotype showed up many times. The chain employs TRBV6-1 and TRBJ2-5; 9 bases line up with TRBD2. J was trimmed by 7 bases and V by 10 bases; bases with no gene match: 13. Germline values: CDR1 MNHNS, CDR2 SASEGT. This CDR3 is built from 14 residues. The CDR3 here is CATQLRGGLATQYF. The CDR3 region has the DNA TGTGCCACCCAGTTGCGGGGGGGCTTGGCGACCCAGTACTTC.

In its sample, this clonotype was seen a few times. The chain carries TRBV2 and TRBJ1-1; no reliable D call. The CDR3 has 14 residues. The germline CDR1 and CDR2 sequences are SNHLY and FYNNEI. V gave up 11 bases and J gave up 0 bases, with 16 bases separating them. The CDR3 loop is CAGIGSFMNTEAFF. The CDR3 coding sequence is TGTGCCGGCATTGGCAGTTTCATGAACACTGAAGCTTTCTTT.

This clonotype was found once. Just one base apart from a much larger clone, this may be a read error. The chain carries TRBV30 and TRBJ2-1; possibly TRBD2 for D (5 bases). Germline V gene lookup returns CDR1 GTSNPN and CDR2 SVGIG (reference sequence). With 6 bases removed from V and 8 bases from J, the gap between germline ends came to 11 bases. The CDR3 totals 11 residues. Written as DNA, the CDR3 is TGTGCCTGTAGGCGGCGGGATGAGCAGTTCTTC. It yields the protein CACRRRDEQFF.

The CDR3 nucleotides are TGTGCCAGCAGTTTGATGGGGGGAGGGGGAACCGGGGAGCTGTTTTTT. Translation: CASSLMGGGGTGELFF. This chain joins TRBV27 and TRBJ2-2; TRBD2 is a possible D gene (7 bases). Deletions cut 3 bases from V and 5 bases from J, with 16 bases between. The CDR3 is 16 residues long. Germline CDR1 MNHEY, CDR2 SMNVEV (reference sequence).

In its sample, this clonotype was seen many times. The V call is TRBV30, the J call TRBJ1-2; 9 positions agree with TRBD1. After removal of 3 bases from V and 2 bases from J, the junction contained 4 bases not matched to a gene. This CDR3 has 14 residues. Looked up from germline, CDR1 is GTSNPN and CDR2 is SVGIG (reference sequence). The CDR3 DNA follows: TGTGCCTGGAGCCGGGACAGGGCGAACTATGGCTACACCTTC. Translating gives CAWSRDRANYGYTF. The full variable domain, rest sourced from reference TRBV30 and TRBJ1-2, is SQTIHQWPATLVQPVGSPLSLECTVEGTSNPNLYWYRQAAGRGLQLLFYSVGIGQISSEVPQNLSASRPQDRQFILSSKKLLLSDSGFYLCAWSRDRANYGYTFGSGTRLTVV.

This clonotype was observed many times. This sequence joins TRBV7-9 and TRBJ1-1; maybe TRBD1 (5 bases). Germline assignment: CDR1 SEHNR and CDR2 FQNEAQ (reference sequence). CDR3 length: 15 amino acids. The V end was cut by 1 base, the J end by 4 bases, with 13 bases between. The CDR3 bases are TGTGCCAGCAGCTTAGGGAGGGGTACGAGCACTGAAGCTTTCTTT. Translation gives CASSLGRGTSTEAFF.

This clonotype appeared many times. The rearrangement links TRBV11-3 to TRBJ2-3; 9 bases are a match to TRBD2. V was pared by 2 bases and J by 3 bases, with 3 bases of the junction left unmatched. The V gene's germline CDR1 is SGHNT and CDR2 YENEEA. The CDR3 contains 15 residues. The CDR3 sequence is CASSLMGLATDTQYF. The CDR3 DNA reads TGTGCCAGCAGCTTAATGGGACTAGCTACAGATACGCAGTATTTT.

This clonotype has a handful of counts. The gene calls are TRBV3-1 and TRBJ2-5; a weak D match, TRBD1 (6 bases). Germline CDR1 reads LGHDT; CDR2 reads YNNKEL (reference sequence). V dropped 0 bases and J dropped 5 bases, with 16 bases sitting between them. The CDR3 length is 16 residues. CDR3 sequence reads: CASSQDWTDLQETQYF. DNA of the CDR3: TGTGCCAGCAGCCAAGATTGGACAGACCTCCAGGAGACCCAGTACTTC.

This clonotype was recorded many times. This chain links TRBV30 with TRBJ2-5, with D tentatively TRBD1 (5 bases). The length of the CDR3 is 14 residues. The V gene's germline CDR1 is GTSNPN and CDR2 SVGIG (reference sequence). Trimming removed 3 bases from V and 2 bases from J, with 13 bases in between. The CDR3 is CAWRLIGAQETQYF. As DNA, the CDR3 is TGTGCCTGGAGATTAATTGGGGCTCAAGAGACCCAGTACTTC. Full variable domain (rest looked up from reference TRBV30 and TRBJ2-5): SQTIHQWPATLVQPVGSPLSLECTVEGTSNPNLYWYRQAAGRGLQLLFYSVGIGQISSEVPQNLSASRPQDRQFILSSKKLLLSDSGFYLCAWRLIGAQETQYFGPGTRLLVL.

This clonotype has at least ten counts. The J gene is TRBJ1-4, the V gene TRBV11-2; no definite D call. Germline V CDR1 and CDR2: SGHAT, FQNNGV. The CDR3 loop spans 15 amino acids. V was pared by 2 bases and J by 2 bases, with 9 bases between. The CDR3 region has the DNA TGTGCCAGCAGCTTACTGCTGAAGACTAATGAAAAACTGTTTTTT. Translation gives CASSLLLKTNEKLFF.

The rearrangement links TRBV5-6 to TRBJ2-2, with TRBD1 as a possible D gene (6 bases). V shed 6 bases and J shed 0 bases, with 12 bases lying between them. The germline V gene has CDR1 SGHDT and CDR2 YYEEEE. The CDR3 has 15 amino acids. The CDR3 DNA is TGTGCCAGCACGGACAGCCCTACGAACACCGGGGAGCTGTTTTTT. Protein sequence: CASTDSPTNTGELFF.

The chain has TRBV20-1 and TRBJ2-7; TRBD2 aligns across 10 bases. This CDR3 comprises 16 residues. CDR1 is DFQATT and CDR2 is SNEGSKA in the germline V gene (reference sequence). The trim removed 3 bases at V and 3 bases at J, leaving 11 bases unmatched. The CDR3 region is CSASPESGRGFYEQYF. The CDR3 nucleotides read TGCAGTGCTAGCCCCGAAAGCGGGAGGGGTTTCTACGAGCAGTACTTC.

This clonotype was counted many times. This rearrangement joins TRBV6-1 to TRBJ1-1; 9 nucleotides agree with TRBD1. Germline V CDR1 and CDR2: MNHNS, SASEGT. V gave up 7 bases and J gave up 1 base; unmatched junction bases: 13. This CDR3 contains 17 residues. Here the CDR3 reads CASTLTGTGNWNTEAFF. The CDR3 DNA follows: TGTGCCAGCACCTTGACCGGGACAGGGAACTGGAACACTGAAGCTTTCTTT.

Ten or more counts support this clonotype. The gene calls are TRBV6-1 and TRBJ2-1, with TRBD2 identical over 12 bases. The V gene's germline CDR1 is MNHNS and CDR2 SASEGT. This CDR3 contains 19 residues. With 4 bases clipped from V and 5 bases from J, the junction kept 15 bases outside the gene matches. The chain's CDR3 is CASSAGTSGFTIRDNEQFF. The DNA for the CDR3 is TGTGCCAGCAGTGCCGGGACTAGCGGGTTCACCATTCGGGACAATGAGCAGTTCTTC.

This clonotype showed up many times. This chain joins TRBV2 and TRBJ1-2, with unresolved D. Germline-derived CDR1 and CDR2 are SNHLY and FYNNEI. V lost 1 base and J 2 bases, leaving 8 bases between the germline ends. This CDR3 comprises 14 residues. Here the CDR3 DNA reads TGTGCCAGCAGTGAAGTTACGGGCAACTATGGCTACACCTTC. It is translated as CASSEVTGNYGYTF.

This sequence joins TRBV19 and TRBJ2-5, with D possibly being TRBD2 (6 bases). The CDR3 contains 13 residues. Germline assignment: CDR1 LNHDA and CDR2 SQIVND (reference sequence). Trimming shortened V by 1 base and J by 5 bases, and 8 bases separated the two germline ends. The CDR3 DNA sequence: TGTGCCAGTAGTATAGCAGGAGGGGAGACCCAGTACTTC. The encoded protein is CASSIAGGETQYF.

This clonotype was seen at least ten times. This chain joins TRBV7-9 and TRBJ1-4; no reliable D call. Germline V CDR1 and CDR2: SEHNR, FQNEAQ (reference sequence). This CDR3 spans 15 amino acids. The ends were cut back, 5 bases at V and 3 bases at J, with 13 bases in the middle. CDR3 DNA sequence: TGTGCCAGCAGCCGGACCGTCGGTCCTAATGAAAAACTGTTTTTT. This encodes CASSRTVGPNEKLFF.

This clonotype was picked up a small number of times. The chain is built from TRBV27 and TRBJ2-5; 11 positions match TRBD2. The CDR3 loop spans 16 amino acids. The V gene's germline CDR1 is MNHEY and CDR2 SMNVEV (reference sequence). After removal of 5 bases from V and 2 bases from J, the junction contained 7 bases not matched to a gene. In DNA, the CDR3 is TGTGCCAGCAGTCAGGGACTAGCGGAGCCTCAAGAGACCCAGTACTTC. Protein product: CASSQGLAEPQETQYF.

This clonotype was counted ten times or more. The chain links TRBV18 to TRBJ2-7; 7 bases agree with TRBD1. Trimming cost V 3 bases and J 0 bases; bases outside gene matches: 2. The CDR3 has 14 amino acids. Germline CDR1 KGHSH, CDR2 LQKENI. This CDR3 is CASSPGQSSYEQYF. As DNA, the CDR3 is TGTGCCAGCTCACCGGGACAGAGCTCCTACGAGCAGTACTTC.